The rows below give T cell receptor beta chains drawn from one sample of a study of breast tumors, draining lymph nodes, adjacent tissues. Each CDR3 protein gets one entry after TCRdb re-called the multiplex PCR reads with MiXCR. Of 150,000 to 200,000 distinct CDR3 sequences listed, roughly a third were seen once; the top ten hold around 4.5%. The specimen was axillary lymph node tissue. These receptors were obtained from a female donor with breast cancer. Some clones in this sample may be carry-over from other donors' samples. Each CDR3 is given with its conserved first and last residue. A D gene is named only where the DNA matches it firmly. Some rows have no size entry. The others give once, few or many, or a class for an expanded clone.

v_call	d_call	clone_size	j_call	cdr3_aa	cdr3_nt
TRBV9	TRBD1	.	TRBJ1-1	CASSVESRTGGAFF	TGTGCCAGCAGCGTAGAGAGCAGGACAGGGGGAGCTTTCTTT
TRBV20-1	.	.	TRBJ2-5	CSAYMSRLAGTWEIQYF	TGCAGTGCTTACATGAGTCGACTGGCGGGGACTTGGGAGATCCAGTACTTC
TRBV6-5	.	.	TRBJ1-2	CTSSLRGYGYTF	TGTACCAGCAGTTTACGGGGGTATGGCTACACCTTC
TRBV7-8	.	many	TRBJ2-1	CASSLVFTGLLAAPGNEQFF	TGTGCCAGCAGCTTAGTATTCACGGGGTTGTTAGCGGCCCCTGGCAATGAGCAGTTCTTC
TRBV6-6	.	few	TRBJ1-1	CASRSPGTEAFF	TGTGCCAGCAGGTCCCCGGGTACTGAAGCTTTCTTT
TRBV19	.	.	TRBJ2-3	CASNLWGGQYTDTQYF	TGTGCCAGTAATTTGTGGGGGGGGCAGTACACAGATACGCAGTATTTT
TRBV29-1	TRBD1	.	TRBJ1-4	CSVEGGTGTNEKLFF	TGCAGCGTTGAAGGAGGGACAGGGACTAATGAAAAACTGTTTTTT
TRBV28	TRBD2	few	TRBJ2-3	CASSSVASGSVDTQYF	TGTGCCAGCAGTTCCGTCGCTAGCGGGAGTGTAGATACGCAGTATTTT
TRBV2	.	.	TRBJ1-6	CASSEGAGPYNSPLHF	TGTGCCAGCAGTGAAGGGGCAGGGCCGTATAATTCACCCCTCCACTTT
TRBV6-6	.	.	TRBJ1-2	CASSYSVPGYGYTF	TGTGCCAGCAGTTACTCAGTACCGGGCTATGGCTACACCTTC
TRBV28	TRBD2	.	TRBJ2-1	CASRTSGSYNEQFF	TGTGCCAGTCGGACTAGCGGCTCCTACAATGAGCAGTTCTTC
TRBV29-1	.	many	TRBJ2-7	CSVGGFAKEQYF	TGCAGCGTTGGGGGGTTCGCGAAGGAGCAGTACTTC
TRBV7-6	.	many	TRBJ2-5	CASSLGNRFQETQYF	TGTGCCAGCAGCTTAGGGAATCGTTTCCAAGAGACCCAGTACTTC
TRBV20-1	.	many	TRBJ2-2	CSARQVTGELFF	TGCAGTGCTAGGCAAGTCACCGGGGAGCTGTTTTTT
TRBV20-1	TRBD1	many	TRBJ2-4	CSAGQGVRNIQYF	TGCAGTGCTGGCCAGGGGGTGAGGAACATTCAGTACTTC
TRBV29-1	TRBD1	once	TRBJ1-6	CASSQAGTGPNSPLHF	TGCGCCAGCAGCCAAGCCGGGACAGGGCCCAATTCACCCCTCCACTTT
TRBV6-1	.	few	TRBJ2-1	CASRKGGSSYNEQFF	TGTGCCAGCAGAAAAGGGGGAAGCTCCTACAATGAGCAGTTCTTC
TRBV19	.	.	TRBJ2-4	CASSYDRTKNIQYF	TGTGCCAGTAGTTACGACAGAACCAAAAACATTCAGTACTTC
TRBV7-8	.	many	TRBJ2-2	CASSSTGVVNTGELFF	TGTGCCAGCAGCTCGACTGGGGTGGTGAACACCGGGGAGCTGTTTTTT
TRBV7-2	TRBD2	.	TRBJ2-1	CASSLTSGGAWEQLF	TGTGCCAGCAGCTTAACTAGCGGGGGGGCGTGGGAGCAGCTCTTC
TRBV10-2	.	many	TRBJ2-1	CASSESRARGNEQFF	TGCGCCAGCAGTGAGTCGAGGGCTAGGGGAAATGAGCAGTTCTTC
TRBV12-3/TRBV12-4	.	.	TRBJ1-1	CASSLGPATEAFF	TGTGCCAGCAGTTTAGGGCCTGCCACTGAAGCTTTCTTT
TRBV29-1	.	.	TRBJ1-2	CSVGKSDGYTF	TGCAGCGTGGGGAAGTCGGATGGCTACACCTTC
TRBV19	TRBD2	many	TRBJ2-1	CASSVGSSGSVHNEQFF	TGTGCCAGTAGTGTGGGCTCTAGCGGGAGTGTCCACAATGAGCAGTTCTTC
TRBV9	.	many	TRBJ2-7	CASSPRVGGYEQYF	TGTGCCAGCAGCCCCCGAGTTGGGGGGTACGAGCAGTACTTC
TRBV18	.	many	TRBJ2-7	CASSPGSEGNYEQYF	TGTGCCAGCTCACCGGGTTCCGAAGGGAACTACGAGCAGTACTTC
TRBV7-3	.	.	TRBJ1-1	CASSLSPGGNTEALF	TGTGCCAGCAGCTTGTCCCCGGGCGGAAACACTGAAGCTCTCTTT
TRBV7-2	TRBD2	.	TRBJ2-3	CASSRTSGGDLSTDTQYF	TGTGCCAGCAGCCGTACTAGCGGGGGAGACCTAAGCACAGATACGCAGTATTTT
TRBV7-9	TRBD1	.	TRBJ1-4	CASSSWTVEGDRWNEKLFF	TGTGCCAGCAGCTCCTGGACAGTCGAGGGGGACAGGTGGAATGAAAAACTGTTTTTT
TRBV24-1	.	many	TRBJ2-7	CATSDSTGEQYF	TGTGCCACCAGTGATTCTACAGGCGAGCAGTACTTC
TRBV7-3	TRBD2	many	TRBJ2-1	CASSFGSAGGNRNEQFF	TGTGCCAGCAGCTTTGGTAGTGCGGGAGGGAATAGGAATGAGCAGTTCTTC
TRBV3-1	.	many	TRBJ1-2	CASSQDFQGPWTF	TGTGCCAGCAGCCAAGATTTCCAGGGACCCTGGACCTTC
TRBV24-1	.	.	TRBJ1-4	CATTNQPTGTTVEKLFF	TGTGCCACCACTAATCAACCAACAGGGACTACTGTGGAAAAACTGTTTTTT
TRBV12-3/TRBV12-4	.	many	TRBJ2-1	CASSPSWSSYNEQFF	TGTGCCAGCAGCCCGAGCTGGAGCTCCTACAATGAGCAGTTCTTC
TRBV6-5	TRBD1	many	TRBJ1-6	CASRKGQGGSNNSPLHF	TGTGCCAGCAGGAAGGGACAGGGGGGGTCCAATAATTCACCCCTCCACTTT
TRBV4-2	.	many	TRBJ1-4	CASSPSGARRATNEKLFF	TGTGCCAGCAGCCCTTCAGGGGCCCGGAGAGCAACTAATGAAAAACTGTTTTTT
TRBV19	.	many	TRBJ1-5	CASSIRAGAQPQHF	TGTGCCAGTAGTATAAGGGCAGGCGCACAGCCCCAGCATTTT
TRBV20-1	TRBD2	many	TRBJ2-7	CSARDAGLPYEQYF	TGCAGTGCTAGAGATGCGGGACTACCCTACGAGCAGTACTTC
TRBV12-3/TRBV12-4	.	many	TRBJ1-3	CASTGEGRGNTIYF	TGTGCCAGCACAGGAGAGGGACGCGGAAACACCATATATTTT
TRBV20-1	TRBD1	many	TRBJ1-5	CSAARQGLSNQPQHF	TGCAGTGCTGCCCGACAGGGTTTAAGCAATCAGCCCCAGCATTTT
TRBV11-3	.	.	TRBJ2-4	CASSLVNTYKNIQYF	TGTGCCAGCAGCTTAGTTAACACCTACAAAAACATTCAGTACTTC
TRBV7-8	.	once	TRBJ1-5	CASSYPGLVNSNQPQHF	TGTGCCAGCAGCTATCCGGGACTAGTAAATAGCAATCAGCCCCAGCATTTT
TRBV20-1	TRBD1	.	TRBJ1-5	CSARDGTERREHF	TGCAGTGCTAGAGATGGGACAGAACGGCGCGAGCATTTT
TRBV19	TRBD1	many	TRBJ1-2	CASSPARGRSATNYGYTF	TGTGCCAGTAGTCCAGCCAGGGGGAGGTCGGCAACTAACTATGGCTACACCTTC
TRBV20-1	TRBD1	many	TRBJ2-3	CSAGTGGYTDTQYF	TGCAGTGCTGGGACAGGGGGATACACAGATACGCAGTATTTT
TRBV19	.	many	TRBJ2-5	CASSSLWGGPEETQYF	TGTGCCAGTAGTTCACTTTGGGGGGGGCCCGAAGAGACCCAGTACTTC
TRBV6-1	TRBD2	.	TRBJ2-1	CASSETSGGYNEQFF	TGTGCCAGCAGTGAAACTAGCGGGGGGTACAATGAGCAGTTCTTC
TRBV10-2	.	many	TRBJ2-2	CASNSPGELFF	TGCGCCAGCAACAGTCCCGGGGAGCTGTTTTTT
TRBV6-5	TRBD1	.	TRBJ1-2	CASSHSRRGQREYGYTF	TGTGCCAGCAGTCACTCGAGGAGGGGGCAAAGGGAGTATGGCTACACCTTC
TRBV13	.	few	TRBJ1-1	CASSTYGGDYAFF	TGTGCCAGCAGCACATACGGGGGGGACTACGCTTTCTTT
TRBV19	.	few	TRBJ2-1	CARVPGDNEQFF	TGTGCTAGAGTGCCAGGGGACAATGAGCAGTTCTTC
TRBV7-8	.	many	TRBJ1-5	CASSVTGIRPQHF	TGTGCCAGCAGCGTAACAGGGATTCGGCCCCAGCATTTT
TRBV13	TRBD2	many	TRBJ2-1	CASSSRTSGRNNEQFF	TGTGCCAGCAGCTCCCGGACTAGCGGGAGAAACAATGAGCAGTTCTTC
TRBV20-1	.	many	TRBJ2-7	CSASGDTRVHEQYF	TGCAGTGCTAGTGGCGACACAAGAGTCCACGAGCAGTACTTC
TRBV9	.	many	TRBJ1-3	CASSVQWGLGNTIYF	TGTGCCAGCAGCGTACAGTGGGGGCTAGGAAACACCATATATTTT
TRBV27	.	few	TRBJ1-5	CASRRRGGVINQPQHF	TGTGCCAGCAGGCGACGGGGGGGCGTGATCAATCAGCCCCAGCATTTT
TRBV9	.	.	TRBJ1-1	CASSGLGTLDTEAFF	TGTGCCAGCAGCGGACTGGGGACATTGGACACTGAAGCTTTCTTT
TRBV20-1	TRBD1	many	TRBJ1-6	CSALDRGGNSPLHF	TGCAGTGCCCTGGACAGGGGAGGTAATTCACCCCTCCACTTT
TRBV9	.	few	TRBJ2-1	CASSVARFGIEQFF	TGTGCCAGCAGCGTAGCTAGATTTGGCATCGAGCAGTTCTTC